This T cell receptor (beta chain) emerged from a study of OX40 agonist ivuxolimab in advanced cancers. Background on the study: Ivuxolimab doses were 0.01, 0.1, 0.3, 1.5, 3 or 10 mg/kg every 2 weeks.

TCRdb's table, derived via immunoSEQ multiplex PCR, lists solely in-frame clones and lacks some. Seen here are fewer than 100,000 clones, roughly nine tenths observed once, and the top ten hold about 0.5%. Study-level results: At 0.1 to 3.0 mg/kg, clonal expansion of CD4+ and CD8+ blood T cells had occurred by week 6. What antigens the expanded peripheral T cells recognized was never established.

A note on this clone: Its specificity is not known.

The CDR3 is 12 amino acids. CDR1 is MNHNS, CDR2 SASEGT, per germline. V dropped 4 bases and J dropped 10 bases, with 11 bases sitting between them. This chain links TRBV6-1 with TRBJ2-1, with D unresolved. This TCR was recovered from an adult with an advanced solid tumor such as melanoma, head and neck, liver or kidney cancer. The sequencing here drew on CD4+ or CD8+ T cells sorted from blood, taken in a trial of the OX40 agonist ivuxolimab. The chain's CDR3 is CASSVQPLEQFF. The CDR3 bases are TGTGCCAGCAGTGTCCAACCCTTGGAGCAGTTCTTC.